This is a list of T cell receptor beta chains from one sample in a study of identical twins. TCRdb analysed the 5' RACE reads with MiXCR anew, one entry per CDR3 protein. The sample has hundreds of thousands of distinct CDR3 sequences; more than 6.5% are singletons. A further study also used this sample, focusing on yellow fever vaccine responses in identical twins.

The sequenced sample was PBMCs. The receptors originated from a woman between 18 and 29 years old in good health. Both conserved end residues are part of each CDR3. Fields, in order: CDR3 protein, CDR3 DNA, D gene, V gene, clone size, J gene. A D gene is named only where the DNA matches it firmly. Clone size is stated in some rows and not others, as once, few, many or a class when expanded.

CASSFFDQAGGPNEQFF	TGTGCCAGCAGTTTTTTCGATCAAGCGGGGGGTCCAAATGAGCAGTTCTTC	TRBD2	TRBV27	many	TRBJ2-1
CASSESWVMDTEAFF	TGTGCCAGCAGTGAATCTTGGGTGATGGATACTGAAGCTTTCTTT	NA	TRBV25-1	NA	TRBJ1-1
CASSPQLAGDHNEQFF	TGTGCCAGCAGTCCCCAACTAGCGGGGGACCACAATGAGCAGTTCTTC	TRBD2	TRBV12-3/TRBV12-4	many	TRBJ2-1
CASSEPPNYGYTF	TGTGCCAGCAGTGAACCCCCGAACTATGGCTACACCTTC	NA	TRBV6-1	few	TRBJ1-2
CASSISGVYEQYF	TGTGCCAGCAGTATTAGCGGGGTTTACGAGCAGTACTTC	TRBD2	TRBV6-6	many	TRBJ2-7
CASSDGSGAADTQYF	TGTGCCAGCAGTGATGGTAGCGGGGCTGCAGATACGCAGTATTTT	TRBD2	TRBV6-4	few	TRBJ2-3
CSVETVAGETQYF	TGCAGCGTTGAAACGGTCGCGGGAGAGACCCAGTACTTC	NA	TRBV29-1	many	TRBJ2-5
CASTGRAYEQYF	TGTGCCAGCACCGGACGGGCCTACGAGCAGTACTTC	NA	TRBV2	few	TRBJ2-7
CASRESGGRSYEQYF	TGTGCCAGCAGGGAGAGCGGGGGGCGGTCCTACGAGCAGTACTTC	TRBD2	TRBV28	NA	TRBJ2-7
CASSLEGEHEQFF	TGTGCCAGCAGCTTAGAAGGTGAACATGAGCAGTTCTTC	NA	TRBV7-3	NA	TRBJ2-1
CASSSTGTVYEQYF	TGTGCCAGCAGTTCAACAGGGACTGTCTACGAGCAGTACTTC	NA	TRBV12-3/TRBV12-4	few	TRBJ2-7
CSARASGQPYNEQFF	TGCAGTGCTAGGGCTAGCGGGCAACCCTACAATGAGCAGTTCTTC	TRBD2	TRBV20-1	NA	TRBJ2-1
CASSLVLAGGQDEQFF	TGTGCCAGCAGCTTAGTGCTAGCGGGAGGGCAGGATGAGCAGTTCTTC	TRBD2	TRBV7-9	few	TRBJ2-1
CASSETGEDGYTF	TGTGCCAGCAGCGAAACGGGAGAAGATGGCTACACCTTC	NA	TRBV9	few	TRBJ1-2
CSVGDQANTGELFF	TGCAGCGTTGGGGACCAGGCGAACACCGGGGAGCTGTTTTTT	NA	TRBV29-1	many	TRBJ2-2
CAYLDNTNYEQYF	TGTGCCTACTTGGACAACACGAACTACGAGCAGTACTTC	NA	TRBV30	NA	TRBJ2-7
CASSDLGETQYF	TGTGCCAGCAGTGACCTGGGGGAGACCCAGTACTTC	NA	TRBV2	few	TRBJ2-5
CASSRDRPSNYGYTF	TGTGCCAGCAGTCGGGACCGACCCAGTAACTATGGCTACACCTTC	NA	TRBV2	few	TRBJ1-2
CASSQELGLAGPRLNEQFF	TGCGCCAGCAGCCAAGAGTTGGGACTAGCGGGTCCAAGGTTGAATGAGCAGTTCTTC	TRBD2	TRBV4-3	NA	TRBJ2-1
CSAGTGVLNEQFF	TGCAGCGCCGGGACAGGGGTCCTGAATGAGCAGTTCTTC	TRBD1	TRBV29-1	many	TRBJ2-1
CASRGAVAQYF	TGTGCCAGCCGGGGGGCTGTCGCGCAGTATTTT	NA	TRBV7-9	NA	TRBJ2-3
CASSLVRDSNEQFF	TGTGCCAGCAGCTTAGTTCGGGACTCGAATGAGCAGTTCTTC	NA	TRBV11-2	NA	TRBJ2-1
CASSLPQTDTQYF	TGCGCCAGCAGCTTGCCTCAGACAGATACGCAGTATTTT	NA	TRBV5-1	many	TRBJ2-3
CASSRTTGPDEQYF	TGTGCCAGCAGCCGCACGACAGGACCCGACGAGCAGTACTTC	NA	TRBV14	NA	TRBJ2-7
CASIGRENSPLHF	TGTGCCAGCATTGGTCGGGAAAATTCACCCCTCCACTTT	NA	TRBV6-1	few	TRBJ1-6
CASSPQGARRTGELFF	TGTGCCAGCAGTCCCCAGGGCGCCCGGAGAACCGGGGAGCTGTTTTTT	NA	TRBV28	NA	TRBJ2-2
CASSDPAGWNTEAFF	TGTGCCAGCAGTGACCCCGCGGGTTGGAACACTGAAGCTTTCTTT	NA	TRBV2	few	TRBJ1-1
CASSSRGDRDRGTDTQYF	TGTGCCAGCAGCTCCCGAGGGGATAGGGACAGGGGAACAGATACGCAGTATTTT	TRBD1	TRBV11-2	NA	TRBJ2-3
CSARDRGQGVDTQYF	TGCAGTGCTAGAGATCGAGGACAGGGTGTAGATACGCAGTATTTT	TRBD1	TRBV20-1	NA	TRBJ2-3
CASRGGLAVDEQFF	TGTGCCAGCAGAGGGGGACTAGCGGTCGATGAGCAGTTCTTC	TRBD2	TRBV28	NA	TRBJ2-1
CASSLQTLTDRVNEQYF	TGTGCCAGCAGCTTGCAAACACTGACGGACAGGGTCAACGAGCAGTACTTC	TRBD1	TRBV7-8	NA	TRBJ2-7
CASSLTGDSYNEQFF	TGTGCCAGCAGCCTTACAGGGGACTCCTACAATGAGCAGTTCTTC	TRBD1	TRBV7-3	many	TRBJ2-1
CASTPGASGASTDTQYF	TGTGCCAGCACCCCTGGGGCTAGCGGAGCTAGCACAGATACGCAGTATTTT	TRBD2	TRBV12-3/TRBV12-4	many	TRBJ2-3
CASSFPTSGGGGFADTQYF	TGTGCCAGCAGCTTCCCGACTAGCGGGGGGGGGGGATTCGCAGATACGCAGTATTTT	TRBD2	TRBV7-8	few	TRBJ2-3
CASSQVSGTIEEKLFF	TGTGCCAGCAGCCAAGTATCAGGCACCATAGAGGAAAAACTGTTTTTT	NA	TRBV14	few	TRBJ1-4
CASSLVQGMNNEQFF	TGCGCCAGCAGCTTGGTACAGGGGATGAACAATGAGCAGTTCTTC	TRBD1	TRBV5-1	many	TRBJ2-1
CASNSGVTQYF	TGTGCCAGCAACTCAGGGGTTACGCAGTATTTT	NA	TRBV6-5	NA	TRBJ2-3
CASSLVLAASKNIQYF	TGTGCCAGCAGCTTAGTTCTGGCTGCGTCCAAAAACATTCAGTACTTC	NA	TRBV7-9	NA	TRBJ2-4
CASSYSWASSYEQYF	TGTGCCAGCAGTTACTCCTGGGCCAGCTCCTACGAGCAGTACTTC	NA	TRBV6-5	NA	TRBJ2-7
CASSRRAPSTDTQYF	TGTGCCAGCAGCCGCCGCGCCCCCAGCACAGATACGCAGTATTTT	NA	TRBV4-2	many	TRBJ2-3
CATRAGANTGELFF	TGTGCCACCAGAGCGGGAGCGAACACCGGGGAGCTGTTTTTT	TRBD2	TRBV7-9	few	TRBJ2-2
CSVEGLTIQETQYF	TGCAGCGTTGAAGGGTTGACTATCCAAGAGACCCAGTACTTC	NA	TRBV29-1	many	TRBJ2-5
CASSGGDRAYEQYF	TGTGCCAGCTCGGGGGGAGACAGGGCTTACGAGCAGTACTTC	NA	TRBV18	few	TRBJ2-7
CASSSLAGVQDTQYF	TGTGCCAGCAGCTCACTAGCGGGGGTACAAGATACGCAGTATTTT	TRBD2	TRBV7-9	many	TRBJ2-3
CASSEAWGPGELFF	TGTGCCAGCAGTGAAGCGTGGGGGCCCGGGGAGCTGTTTTTT	NA	TRBV6-1	NA	TRBJ2-2
CATSDPSGGSYEQYF	TGTGCCACCAGTGATCCGTCAGGGGGCTCCTACGAGCAGTACTTC	TRBD1	TRBV24-1	few	TRBJ2-7
CASSPPGVQETQYF	TGTGCCAGCAGCCCCCCGGGGGTACAAGAGACCCAGTACTTC	NA	TRBV3-1	NA	TRBJ2-5
CASSLEGLLGEQYF	TGTGCCAGCAGTTTAGAGGGACTGCTCGGCGAGCAGTACTTC	NA	TRBV28	many	TRBJ2-7
CASSQGRPRTGNTIYF	TGTGCCAGCAGCCAAGGCAGACCTCGAACTGGAAACACCATATATTTT	NA	TRBV3-1	few	TRBJ1-3
CSATGTFYEQYF	TGCAGCGCAACCGGGACGTTCTACGAGCAGTACTTC	NA	TRBV29-1	many	TRBJ2-7
CATSPRSSYEQYF	TGTGCCACCAGCCCCCGGTCCTCCTACGAGCAGTACTTC	NA	TRBV10-3	many	TRBJ2-7
CASSQVEEGGIAFF	TGCGCCAGCAGCCAAGTGGAAGAGGGGGGGATAGCTTTCTTT	NA	TRBV4-3	NA	TRBJ1-1